This T cell receptor (beta chain) stems from a study of blood T cell repertoires in COVID-19. Study in general: PBMCs, B-cell-depleted T cells, or T cells were the source of the cDNA or gDNA that made up the material.

Followed longitudinally, the Seattle patients had been enrolled during active infection. Authors' methods: Amplification of reference gene primers was used by the study to estimate nucleated cell counts. Profiling relied on immunoSEQ multiplex PCR, and the TCRdb table lists in-frame clones only, not all of them. That table supplies the V and J calls and clone size; D and trimming were determined from the DNA. This sample yields 250,000 to 350,000 clones, of which approximately 91% are seen a single time; roughly 10% belongs to the top ten. CDR3 length equals 13 residues. Germline values: CDR1 SNHLY, CDR2 FYNNEI. V dropped 8 bases and J dropped 8 bases, with 13 bases sitting between them.

V gene TRBV2 combines with J gene TRBJ1-6; perhaps TRBD1 as D (5 bases). The source of this sequence is a woman aged 30 to 39 with COVID-19, enrolled during active disease. Sequenced: peripheral blood. The CDR3 DNA is TGTGCCAGCCTGCAGGGAACTGATTCACCCCTCCACTTT. This encodes CASLQGTDSPLHF.